The next 25 T cell receptor beta chains were all read from a single sample in a study of control samples from healthy donors and cancer patients. Repertoires were generated with immunoSEQ multiplex PCR, while TCRdb's copy carries only in-frame clones and drops some. The table has some 74,000 clones, around 93% seen once. The sequenced material came from blood. All receptors derive from a woman aged 25 to 39 in good health.

J is TRBJ2-3 and V is TRBV7-8, with D unclear. Germline V gene data show CDR1 as SGHVS and CDR2 as FQNEAQ. Trimming stripped 5 bases from V and 2 bases from J, with 5 bases between. This CDR3 is built from 12 residues. The CDR3 is CASSPNTDTQYF. The CDR3 nucleotides read TGTGCCAGCAGCCCAAACACAGATACGCAGTATTTT.

This clone was observed a single time. The CDR3 coding sequence is TGTGCCAGTAGCCTTATGGGGACGGAATATAGCAATCAGCCCCAGCATTTT. Its translation: CASSLMGTEYSNQPQHF. This sequence joins TRBV19 and TRBJ1-5; tentatively, D is TRBD1 (5 bases). V lost 6 bases and J 0 bases, leaving 18 bases between the germline ends. The CDR3 is 17 residues long. The germline V gene encodes CDR1 LNHDA and CDR2 SQIVND (reference sequence).

The rearrangement uses TRBV11-2 and TRBJ1-5; D is unclear. This CDR3 contains 13 residues. Looked up from germline, CDR1 is SGHAT and CDR2 is FQNNGV. V gave up 5 bases and J gave up 1 base, with 6 bases separating them. As DNA, the CDR3 is TGTGCCAGCAGCCTAATCAGCAATCAGCCCCAGCATTTT. It yields the protein CASSLISNQPQHF.

The CDR3, as DNA: TGTGCCAGCAGCTTCCTGGGACAGGGAAATGAAAAACTGTTTTTT. Translating gives CASSFLGQGNEKLFF. The rearrangement uses TRBV5-6 and TRBJ1-4, with 9 bases aligning to TRBD1. The V gene end was trimmed by 2 bases and the J gene end by 5 bases; junction bases not matched to a gene: 4. The V gene's germline CDR1 is SGHDT and CDR2 YYEEEE. The CDR3 consists of 15 residues.

As concerns this clone: Germline is not matched at one junction end, which may reflect a read error. The chain uses TRBV7-7 and TRBJ2-5, with 8 bases matching TRBD2. This CDR3 is 16 amino acids long. The germline V gene encodes CDR1 SSHAT and CDR2 FNYEAQ (reference sequence). DNA for the CDR3: TGTGCTAGCAGTGTCGGACTAGCAGGAGGTGAAGAGACCCAGTACTTC. Its protein is CASSVGLAGGEETQYF.

The chain couples TRBV18 to TRBJ1-4; unclear D gene. V lost 2 bases, J lost 7 bases, and 17 bases lay in between. This CDR3 contains 16 residues. Germline V gene lookup returns CDR1 KGHSH and CDR2 LQKENI. Here the CDR3 reads CASSPSSGRSSEKLFF. The CDR3, as DNA: TGTGCCAGCTCACCATCCTCCGGGAGAAGTAGTGAAAAACTGTTTTTT.

The rearrangement uses TRBV12-3 or TRBV12-4 and TRBJ1-5, with D possibly matching TRBD1 (5 bases). The V end was cut by 3 bases, the J end by 7 bases, with 10 bases between. The CDR3 has 13 amino acids. The CDR3 DNA reads TGTGCCAGCAGTTTCGGGGGGGGACAGCCCCAGCATTTT. Protein product: CASSFGGGQPQHF.

The V and J genes are TRBV19 and TRBJ2-2; the D is unclear. This CDR3 has 10 residues. Trimming removed 11 bases from V and 7 bases from J, with 8 bases in between. The germline V gene encodes CDR1 LNHDA and CDR2 SQIVND (reference sequence). The CDR3 loop is CASEFGELFF. The DNA of the CDR3 is TGTGCCTCGGAGTTCGGGGAGCTGTTTTTT.

The chain recombines TRBV7-3 with TRBJ2-1; weak D call: TRBD1 (5 bases). Trimming took off 1 base at V and 4 bases at J, with 11 bases between the two ends. CDR3 size: 15 residues. The germline V gene encodes CDR1 SGHTA and CDR2 FQGTGA. The CDR3 is CASSLSGAVYNEQFF. DNA for the CDR3: TGTGCCAGCAGCTTAAGTGGGGCAGTTTACAATGAGCAGTTCTTC.

V and J are TRBV5-1 and TRBJ1-4; a possible D gene is TRBD1 (5 bases). The V end lost 4 bases, the J end lost 8 bases, and 21 bases lay between the germline ends. Germline loops: CDR1 SGHRS, CDR2 YFSETQ. CDR3 size: 16 residues. In DNA form, the CDR3 reads TGCGCCAGCAGCCCAACCCCCTCAGGGTTTGGGGAAAAACTGTTTTTT. Residues: CASSPTPSGFGEKLFF.

V and J are TRBV7-8 and TRBJ2-1, with TRBD2 identical over 13 bases. The germline V gene has CDR1 SGHVS and CDR2 FQNEAQ. The ends lost 5 bases at V and 7 bases at J; junction bases unmatched: 5. The CDR3 spans 15 residues. Here the CDR3 reads CASSVGLAGLNEQFF. The CDR3 DNA reads TGTGCCAGCAGCGTGGGACTAGCGGGGTTAAATGAGCAGTTCTTC.

This clone showed up just a few times. The chain carries TRBV3-1 (or the pseudogene TRBV3-2) and TRBJ1-3; 8 positions match TRBD1. The junction had 8 bases not matched to a gene; V was cut back by 6 bases and J by 7 bases. Germline loops: CDR1 LGHDT, CDR2 YNNKEL (reference sequence). The CDR3 runs 14 residues. The CDR3 nucleotides read TGTGCCAGCAGTCACGAGACAGGGGCCAACACCATATATTTT. It codes for CASSHETGANTIYF.

The V gene is TRBV24-1, the J gene TRBJ2-1, with 14 bases lining up with TRBD2. Germline V lookup: CDR1 KGHDR, CDR2 SFDVKD. V shed 4 bases and J 7 bases; nucleotides not matched to a gene: 8. CDR3 length: 17 amino acids. CDR3: CATSDTTGTSGGNEQFF. CDR3 DNA: TGTGCCACCAGTGACACAACCGGGACTAGCGGGGGAAATGAGCAGTTCTTC.

The chain has TRBV3-1 (or the pseudogene TRBV3-2) and TRBJ1-1, with 8 bases fitting TRBD1. The CDR3 runs to 15 residues. The germline V gene has CDR1 LGHDT and CDR2 YNNKEL (reference sequence). V was pared by 3 bases and J by 1 base, with 4 bases of the junction left unmatched. The CDR3 nucleotides read TGTGCCAGCAGCCAGGCCGGACAGGGGAACACTGAAGCTTTCTTT. It codes for CASSQAGQGNTEAFF.

In nucleotides, the CDR3 is TGCGCCAGCACTCGGACAGGGGGTGAAACTGAAGCTTTCTTT. It specifies CASTRTGGETEAFF. V usage is TRBV5-1 and J usage is TRBJ1-1; 10 bases are a match to TRBD1. This CDR3 contains 14 residues. The J segment lost 5 bases and the V segment lost 6 bases, leaving 7 bases of the junction unmatched. Germline CDR1 is SGHRS and CDR2 is YFSETQ.

The chain recombines TRBV4-1 with TRBJ1-5, with D perhaps TRBD1 (5 bases). Trimming cost V 3 bases and J 5 bases, with 20 bases left between them. The length of the CDR3 is 17 residues. Germline V gene data show CDR1 as MGHRA and CDR2 as YSYEKL. CDR3 sequence reads: CASSHTLPGAPDQPQHF. The CDR3 DNA reads as TGCGCCAGCAGCCACACCCTACCTGGGGCACCTGATCAGCCCCAGCATTTT.

The chain employs TRBV29-1 and TRBJ2-5; unclear D gene. The V gene's germline CDR1 is SQVTM and CDR2 ANQGSEA. The CDR3 runs to 12 residues. V was pared by 8 bases and J by 2 bases, with 12 bases between. The CDR3 reads CSFREWQETQYF. CDR3 nucleotides: TGCAGCTTCAGAGAATGGCAAGAGACCCAGTACTTC.

V usage is TRBV7-2 and J usage is TRBJ2-3, with D possibly being TRBD1 or TRBD2 (5 bases each). This CDR3 has 16 residues. Germline assignment: CDR1 SGHTA and CDR2 FQGNSA. V gave up 5 bases and J gave up 0 bases, with 15 bases separating them. This CDR3 is CASSPAGTRSTDTQYF. CDR3 nucleotide sequence: TGTGCCAGCAGCCCCGCCGGGACCCGTAGCACAGATACGCAGTATTTT.

The rearrangement uses TRBV6-5 and TRBJ2-2, with a weak D call TRBD1 (6 bases). Germline V gene data show CDR1 as MNHEY and CDR2 as SVGAGI. The CDR3 extends over 14 amino acids. Trimming took 7 bases from V and 0 from J, leaving 9 bases between them. The CDR3 is CASKYRANTGELFF. CDR3 bases: TGTGCCAGCAAGTACAGGGCGAACACCGGGGAGCTGTTTTTT.

The gene calls are TRBV2 and TRBJ1-1; the D gene is possibly TRBD1 (6 bases). This CDR3 region has 12 residues. CDR1 SNHLY and CDR2 FYNNEI come from the germline V gene. V shed 5 bases and J shed 5 bases, with 9 bases lying between them. The chain's CDR3 is CASSLTGTEAFF. The DNA for the CDR3 is TGTGCCAGCAGTCTAACAGGGACTGAAGCTTTCTTT.

V gene TRBV19 combines with J gene TRBJ2-6; no reliable D call. Germline CDR1 is LNHDA and CDR2 is SQIVND (reference sequence). V lost 5 bases and J 0 bases, leaving 8 bases between the germline ends. The CDR3 is 15 residues long. The CDR3 spells CASSASHSGANVLTF. The CDR3 bases are TGTGCCAGTAGTGCCTCCCACTCTGGGGCCAACGTCCTGACTTTC.

The chain uses TRBV18 and TRBJ2-5; weak D call: TRBD1 (5 bases). The germline V gene encodes CDR1 KGHSH and CDR2 LQKENI. The germline V and J ends were trimmed by 3 bases and 2 bases, with 10 bases remaining between them. There are 14 residues in the CDR3. The CDR3 is CASSPRELQETQYF. CDR3 nucleotide sequence: TGTGCCAGCTCACCCAGGGAATTACAAGAGACCCAGTACTTC.

V gene TRBV27 combines with J gene TRBJ1-1; 9 bases fit TRBD1. Germline V gene lookup returns CDR1 MNHEY and CDR2 SMNVEV (reference sequence). This CDR3 is 17 amino acids long. After removal of 4 bases from V and 4 bases from J, the junction contained 13 bases not matched to a gene. The CDR3 DNA is TGTGCCAGCAGTTCCGGGGCTGGGACAGGGAGAGGCACTGAAGCTTTCTTT. This translates into CASSSGAGTGRGTEAFF.

The rearrangement uses TRBV7-3 and TRBJ2-1; TRBD1 agrees at 8 bases. Germline CDR1 SGHTA, CDR2 FQGTGA. The length of the CDR3 is 15 residues. J gave up 4 bases and V 4 bases, and 6 bases lay outside the gene matches. The CDR3 coding sequence is TGTGCCAGCAGCTCGGGGACAGGAAAATACAATGAGCAGTTCTTC. Its translation is CASSSGTGKYNEQFF.

This clone was detected only once. The J gene is TRBJ1-3, the V gene TRBV30, with a tentative D call TRBD1 (5 bases). V lost 3 bases and J 3 bases, leaving 12 bases between the germline ends. CDR1 and CDR2 (germline): GTSNPN, SVGIG (reference sequence). The CDR3 sequence is 14 residues long. The CDR3 coding sequence is TGTGCCTGGAGCAGGAGGGACGGTGGAAACACCATATATTTT. Encoded protein: CAWSRRDGGNTIYF.